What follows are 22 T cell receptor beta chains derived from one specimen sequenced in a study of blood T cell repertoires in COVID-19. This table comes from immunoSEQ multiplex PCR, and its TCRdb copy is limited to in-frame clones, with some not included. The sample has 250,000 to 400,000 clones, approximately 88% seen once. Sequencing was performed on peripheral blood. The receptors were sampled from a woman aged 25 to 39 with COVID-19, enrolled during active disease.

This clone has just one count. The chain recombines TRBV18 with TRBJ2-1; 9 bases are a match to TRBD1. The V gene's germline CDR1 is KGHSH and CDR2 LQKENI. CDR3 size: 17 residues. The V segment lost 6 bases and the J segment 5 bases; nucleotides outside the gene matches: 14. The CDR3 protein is CASSIKVPDRGNNEQFF. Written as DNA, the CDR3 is TGTGCCAGCTCCATCAAGGTTCCGGACAGGGGTAACAATGAGCAGTTCTTC.

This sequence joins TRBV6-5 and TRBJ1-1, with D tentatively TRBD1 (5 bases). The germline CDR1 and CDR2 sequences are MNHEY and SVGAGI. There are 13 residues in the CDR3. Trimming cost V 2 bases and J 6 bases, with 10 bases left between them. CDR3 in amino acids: CASSYTTGAEAFF. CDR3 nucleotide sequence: TGTGCCAGCAGTTACACCACAGGCGCTGAAGCTTTCTTT.

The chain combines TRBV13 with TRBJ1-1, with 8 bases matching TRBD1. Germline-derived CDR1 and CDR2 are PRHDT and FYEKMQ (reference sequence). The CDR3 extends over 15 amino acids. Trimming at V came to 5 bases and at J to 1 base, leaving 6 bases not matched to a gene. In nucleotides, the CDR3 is TGTGCCAGCAGCGGATCCGGGACAGGGAACACTGAAGCTTTCTTT. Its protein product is CASSGSGTGNTEAFF.

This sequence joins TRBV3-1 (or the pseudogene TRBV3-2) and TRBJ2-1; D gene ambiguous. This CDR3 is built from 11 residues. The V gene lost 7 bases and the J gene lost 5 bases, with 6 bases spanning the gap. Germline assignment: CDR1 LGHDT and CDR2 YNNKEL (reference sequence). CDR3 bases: TGTGCCAGCAACAGAAACAATGAGCAGTTCTTC. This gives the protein CASNRNNEQFF.

The CDR3 here is CATSRVVSDFYYGYTF. In DNA, the CDR3 is TGTGCCACCAGCAGAGTTGTATCGGACTTTTACTATGGCTACACCTTC. V is TRBV15 and J is TRBJ1-2; no clear D gene. The V gene's germline CDR1 is LNHNV and CDR2 YYDKDF (reference sequence). The CDR3 runs to 16 residues. Deletions cut 1 base from V and 3 bases from J, with 15 bases between.

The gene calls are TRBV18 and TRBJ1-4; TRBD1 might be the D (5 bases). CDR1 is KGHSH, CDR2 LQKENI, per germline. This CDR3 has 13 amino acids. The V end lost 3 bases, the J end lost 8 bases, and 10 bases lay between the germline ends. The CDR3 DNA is TGTGCCAGCTCACCCAGGGTAGACGAAAAACTGTTTTTT. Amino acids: CASSPRVDEKLFF.

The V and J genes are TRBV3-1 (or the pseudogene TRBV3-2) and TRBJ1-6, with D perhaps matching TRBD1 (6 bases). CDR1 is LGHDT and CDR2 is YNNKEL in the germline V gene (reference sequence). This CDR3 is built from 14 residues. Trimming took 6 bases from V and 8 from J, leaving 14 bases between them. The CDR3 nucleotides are TGTGCCAGCAGTGTCAGGGGTGAGGATTCACCCCTCCACTTT. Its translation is CASSVRGEDSPLHF.

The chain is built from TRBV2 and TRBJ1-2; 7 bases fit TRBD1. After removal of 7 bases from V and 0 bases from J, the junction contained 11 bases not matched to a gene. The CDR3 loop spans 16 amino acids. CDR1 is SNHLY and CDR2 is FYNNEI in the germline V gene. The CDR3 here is CASNRKGTVPNYGYTF. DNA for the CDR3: TGTGCCAGCAACAGAAAGGGGACAGTCCCTAACTATGGCTACACCTTC.

The CDR3 sequence: CASSQRQNTEAFF. CDR3 nucleotide sequence: TGTGCCAGCAGCCAACGACAGAACACTGAAGCTTTCTTT. The chain carries TRBV3-1 (or the pseudogene TRBV3-2) and TRBJ1-1; D gene unclear. CDR1 is LGHDT, CDR2 YNNKEL, per germline (reference sequence). CDR3 length: 13 residues. Trimming took 2 bases from V and 1 from J, leaving 5 bases between them.

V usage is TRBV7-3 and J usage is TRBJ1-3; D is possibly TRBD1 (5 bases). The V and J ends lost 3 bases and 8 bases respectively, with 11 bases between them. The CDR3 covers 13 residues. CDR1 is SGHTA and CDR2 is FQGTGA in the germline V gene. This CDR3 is CASSLSGLDTIYF. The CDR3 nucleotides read TGTGCCAGCAGCTTGTCAGGGTTAGACACCATATATTTT.

CDR3 DNA sequence: TGTGCCAGTACGGCTAGCGGGGGGGCGGCGGCAGATACGCAGTATTTT. Translated, it gives CASTASGGAAADTQYF. J is TRBJ2-3 and V is TRBV19; 12 bases map to TRBD2. The germline gives CDR1 LNHDA, CDR2 SQIVND (reference sequence). This CDR3 has 16 amino acids. The trim removed 7 bases at V and 4 bases at J, leaving 9 bases unmatched.

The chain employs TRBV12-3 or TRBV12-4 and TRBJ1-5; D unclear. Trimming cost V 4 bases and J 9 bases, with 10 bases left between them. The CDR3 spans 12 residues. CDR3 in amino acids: CASSSSYRPQHF. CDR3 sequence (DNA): TGTGCCAGCAGTTCCTCGTATAGGCCCCAGCATTTT.

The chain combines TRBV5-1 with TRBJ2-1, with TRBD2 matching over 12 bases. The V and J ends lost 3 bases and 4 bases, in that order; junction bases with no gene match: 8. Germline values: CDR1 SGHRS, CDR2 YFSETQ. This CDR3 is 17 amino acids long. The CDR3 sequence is CASSSSRTSGVYNEQFF. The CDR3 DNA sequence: TGCGCCAGCAGCTCTTCACGGACTAGCGGGGTTTACAATGAGCAGTTCTTC. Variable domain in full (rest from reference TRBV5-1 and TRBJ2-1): KAGVTQTPRYLIKTRGQQVTLSCSPISGHRSVSWYQQTPGQGLQFLFEYFSETQRNKGNFPGRFSGRQFSNSRSEMNVSTLELGDSALYLCASSSSRTSGVYNEQFFGPGTRLTVL.

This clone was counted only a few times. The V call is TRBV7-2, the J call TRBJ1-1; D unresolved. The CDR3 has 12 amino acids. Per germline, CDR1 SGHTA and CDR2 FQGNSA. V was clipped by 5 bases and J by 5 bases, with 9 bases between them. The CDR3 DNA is TGTGCCAGCAGCCCCGGCAGGACTGAAGCTTTCTTT. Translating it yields CASSPGRTEAFF. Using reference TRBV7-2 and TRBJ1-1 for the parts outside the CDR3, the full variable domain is GAGVSQSPSNKVTEKGKDVELRCDPISGHTALYWYRQSLGQGLEFLIYFQGNSAPDKSGLPSDRFSAERTGGSVSTLTIQRTQQEDSAVYLCASSPGRTEAFFGQGTRLTVV.

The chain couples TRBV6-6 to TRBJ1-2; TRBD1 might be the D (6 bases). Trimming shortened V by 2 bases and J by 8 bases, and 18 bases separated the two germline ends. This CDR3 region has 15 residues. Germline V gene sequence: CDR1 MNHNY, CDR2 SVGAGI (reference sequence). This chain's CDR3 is CASSYVQDSFNGYTF. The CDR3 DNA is TGTGCCAGCAGTTACGTACAGGACAGTTTTAACGGCTACACCTTC.

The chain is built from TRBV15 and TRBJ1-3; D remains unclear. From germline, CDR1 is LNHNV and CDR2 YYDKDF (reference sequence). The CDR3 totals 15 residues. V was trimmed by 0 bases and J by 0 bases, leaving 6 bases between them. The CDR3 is CATSRDRYSGNTIYF. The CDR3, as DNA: TGTGCCACCAGCAGAGATCGGTACTCTGGAAACACCATATATTTT.

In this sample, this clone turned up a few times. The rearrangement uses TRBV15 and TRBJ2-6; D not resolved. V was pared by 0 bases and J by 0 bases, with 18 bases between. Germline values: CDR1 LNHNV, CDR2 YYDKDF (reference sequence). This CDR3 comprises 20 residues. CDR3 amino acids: CATSRDLLPTVNSGANVLTF. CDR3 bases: TGTGCCACCAGCAGAGATCTCCTTCCCACAGTGAACTCTGGGGCCAACGTCCTGACTTTC.

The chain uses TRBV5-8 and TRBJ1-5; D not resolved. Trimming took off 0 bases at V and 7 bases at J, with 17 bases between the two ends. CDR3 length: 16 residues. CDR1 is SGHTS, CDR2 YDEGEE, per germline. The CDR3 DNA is TGTGCCAGCAGCTTGGATGGGTTTGGGGAGGAGCAGCCCCAGCATTTT. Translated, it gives CASSLDGFGEEQPQHF.

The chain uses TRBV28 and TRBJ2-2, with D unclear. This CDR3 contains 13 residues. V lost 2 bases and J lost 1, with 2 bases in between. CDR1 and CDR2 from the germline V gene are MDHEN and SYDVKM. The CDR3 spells CASSLQNTGELFF. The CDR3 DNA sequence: TGTGCCAGCAGTTTACAGAACACCGGGGAGCTGTTTTTT.

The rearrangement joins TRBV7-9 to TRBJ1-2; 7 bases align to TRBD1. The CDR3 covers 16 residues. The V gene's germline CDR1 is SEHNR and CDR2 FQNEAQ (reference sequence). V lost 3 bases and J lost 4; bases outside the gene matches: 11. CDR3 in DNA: TGTGCCAGCAGCTTTTCGCTAAGGGACAGCATCTATGGCTACACCTTC. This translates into CASSFSLRDSIYGYTF.

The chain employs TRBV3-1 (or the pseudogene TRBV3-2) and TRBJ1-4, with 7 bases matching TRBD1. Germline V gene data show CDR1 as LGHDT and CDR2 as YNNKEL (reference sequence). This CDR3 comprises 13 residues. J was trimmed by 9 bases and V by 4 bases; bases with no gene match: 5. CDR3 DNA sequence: TGTGCCAGCAGCCCAGGGGGTATGCAAAAACTGTTTTTT. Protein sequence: CASSPGGMQKLFF.

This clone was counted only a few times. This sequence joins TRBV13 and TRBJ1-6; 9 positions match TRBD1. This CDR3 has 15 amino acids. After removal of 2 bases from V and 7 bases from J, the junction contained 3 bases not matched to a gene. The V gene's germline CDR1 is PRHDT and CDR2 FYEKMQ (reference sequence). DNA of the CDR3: TGTGCCAGCAGCTTAAACAGGGGGCAGAATTCACCCCTCCACTTT. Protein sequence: CASSLNRGQNSPLHF.